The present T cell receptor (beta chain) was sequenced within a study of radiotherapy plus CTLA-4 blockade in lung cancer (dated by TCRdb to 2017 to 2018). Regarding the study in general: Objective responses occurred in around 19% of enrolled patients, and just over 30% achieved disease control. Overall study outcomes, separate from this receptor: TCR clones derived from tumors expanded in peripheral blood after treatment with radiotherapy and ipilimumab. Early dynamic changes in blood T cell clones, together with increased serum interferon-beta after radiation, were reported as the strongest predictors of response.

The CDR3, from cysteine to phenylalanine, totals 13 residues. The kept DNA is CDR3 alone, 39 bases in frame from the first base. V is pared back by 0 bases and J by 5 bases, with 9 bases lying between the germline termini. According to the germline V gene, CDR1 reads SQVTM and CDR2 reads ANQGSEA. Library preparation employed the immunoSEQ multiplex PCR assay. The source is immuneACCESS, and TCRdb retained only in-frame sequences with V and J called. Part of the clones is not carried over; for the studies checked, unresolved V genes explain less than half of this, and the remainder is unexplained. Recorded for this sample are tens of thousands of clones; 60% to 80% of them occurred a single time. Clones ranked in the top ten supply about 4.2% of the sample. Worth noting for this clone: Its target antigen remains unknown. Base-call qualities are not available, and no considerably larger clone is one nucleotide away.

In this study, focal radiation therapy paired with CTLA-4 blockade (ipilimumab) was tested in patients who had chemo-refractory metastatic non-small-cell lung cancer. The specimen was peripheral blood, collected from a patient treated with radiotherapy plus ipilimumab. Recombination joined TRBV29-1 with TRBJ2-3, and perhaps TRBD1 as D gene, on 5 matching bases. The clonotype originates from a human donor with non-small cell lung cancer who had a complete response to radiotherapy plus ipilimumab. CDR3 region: CSVEDRRGDTQYF. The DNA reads TGCAGCGTTGAAGATCGAAGGGGAGATACGCAGTATTTT.